The 30 T cell receptor beta chains below all came from one sample that was sequenced in a study of technical replicates of blood from several donors. TCRdb keeps only in-frame clones here, not all; method: immunoSEQ multiplex PCR. The sample records about 12,000 clones, 95% being singletons. The sample comprised PBMCs. All receptors come from a human donor in good health.

The gene calls are TRBV4-2 and TRBJ1-2; no reliable D call. In germline, CDR1 is LGHNA, CDR2 YNFKEQ. The CDR3 spans 14 residues. The ends were cut back, 0 bases at V and 3 bases at J, with 8 bases in the middle. The CDR3 sequence: CASSQDLVDYGYTF. The CDR3 nucleotides read TGTGCCAGCAGCCAAGATCTAGTGGACTATGGCTACACCTTC.

The chain combines TRBV19 with TRBJ2-5, with 11 bases fitting TRBD2. Germline V gene sequence: CDR1 LNHDA, CDR2 SQIVND (reference sequence). CDR3 length: 16 amino acids. The junction had 9 bases not matched to a gene; V was cut back by 4 bases and J by 5 bases. The CDR3 region is CASSRGTSGRVETQYF. DNA of the CDR3: TGTGCCAGTAGTAGGGGCACTAGCGGGAGAGTGGAGACCCAGTACTTC.

This sequence joins TRBV6-1 and TRBJ2-7; TRBD1 aligns across 8 bases. Germline V gene sequence: CDR1 MNHNS, CDR2 SASEGT. Trimming removed 11 bases from V and 4 bases from J; junction bases left unmatched: 16. This CDR3 is 15 amino acids long. The CDR3 sequence: CACAWSGQGEYEQYF. The CDR3 DNA is TGTGCCTGCGCTTGGTCTGGACAGGGAGAATACGAGCAGTACTTC.

The chain couples TRBV6-5 to TRBJ2-1, with a tentative D call TRBD2 (5 bases). Germline loops: CDR1 MNHEY, CDR2 SVGAGI. V gave up 2 bases and J gave up 5 bases, with 10 bases separating them. The CDR3 has 14 amino acids. CDR3 protein: CASSYAEVHNEQFF. The CDR3 nucleotides are TGTGCCAGCAGTTACGCGGAGGTGCACAATGAGCAGTTCTTC.

CDR3 nucleotide sequence: TGTGCCAGCACGGACAGGGTAAGCGAGCAGTACTTC. It specifies CASTDRVSEQYF. The chain uses TRBV28 and TRBJ2-7; TRBD1 agrees at 8 bases. There are 12 residues in the CDR3. J lost 6 bases, V lost 7 bases, and 5 bases had no gene match. CDR1 is MDHEN and CDR2 is SYDVKM in the germline V gene.

The chain employs TRBV30 and TRBJ2-4; perhaps TRBD2 as D (5 bases). Trimming pared 7 bases from V and 0 bases from J, leaving 13 bases between. The CDR3 is made up of 14 amino acids. Germline V gene sequence: CDR1 GTSNPN, CDR2 SVGIG (reference sequence). CDR3 residues: CASGLDLAKNIQYF. The CDR3 DNA reads TGTGCCTCAGGACTGGATCTAGCCAAAAACATTCAGTACTTC.

This chain connects TRBV6-1 to TRBJ2-1, with 8 positions matching TRBD2. The CDR3 contains 14 residues. Germline CDR1 MNHNS, CDR2 SASEGT. V lost 7 bases and J lost 8; bases outside the gene matches: 10. CDR3 protein: CASTREGPRDEQFF. Here the CDR3 DNA reads TGTGCCAGCACCCGGGAGGGCCCTCGGGATGAGCAGTTCTTC.

This rearrangement joins TRBV11-2 to TRBJ2-5; 8 nucleotides align to TRBD1. The CDR3 extends over 15 amino acids. Germline V gene data show CDR1 as SGHAT and CDR2 as FQNNGV. Trimming removed 4 bases from V and 5 bases from J; junction bases left unmatched: 9. The CDR3 reads CASSSETGVGETQYF. In DNA, the CDR3 is TGTGCCAGCAGCTCCGAGACAGGGGTCGGGGAGACCCAGTACTTC.

V and J are TRBV5-1 and TRBJ2-7; TRBD2 matches 15 bases. V shed 3 bases, J shed 3 bases, and the junction held 10 bases outside the gene matches. Per germline, CDR1 SGHRS and CDR2 YFSETQ. The CDR3 is 18 amino acids. CDR3 coding DNA: TGCGCCAGCAGCTCAACCGGGACTAGCGGGAGGCTTGGCTACGAGCAGTACTTC. Its translation: CASSSTGTSGRLGYEQYF.

This sequence joins TRBV6-4 and TRBJ1-2; no definite D call. Germline V gene sequence: CDR1 MRHNA, CDR2 SNTAGT. V lost 6 bases and J 2 bases, leaving 13 bases between the germline ends. The CDR3 length is 14 residues. Written as DNA, the CDR3 is TGTGCCAGCAGACTGGAGGACGGAAACTATGGCTACACCTTC. It specifies CASRLEDGNYGYTF.

The chain joins TRBV2 to TRBJ2-7, with 9 bases matching TRBD2. J lost 2 bases, V lost 6 bases, and 2 bases had no gene match. Germline lookup yields CDR1 SNHLY and CDR2 FYNNEI. The CDR3 length is 13 residues. CDR3: CASRASGTYEQYF. CDR3 nucleotide sequence: TGTGCCAGCAGGGCTAGCGGGACCTACGAGCAGTACTTC.

This sequence joins TRBV28 and TRBJ1-4, with TRBD1 identical over 8 bases. The junction had 8 bases not matched to a gene; V was cut back by 4 bases and J by 7 bases. There are 15 residues in the CDR3. The V gene's germline CDR1 is MDHEN and CDR2 SYDVKM. The CDR3: CASSSDRGSGEKLFF. CDR3 DNA: TGTGCCAGCAGTTCCGACAGGGGTTCGGGTGAAAAACTGTTTTTT. The full variable domain, completed using reference TRBV28 and TRBJ1-4, is DVKVTQSSRYLVKRTGEKVFLECVQDMDHENMFWYRQDPGLGLRLIYFSYDVKMKEKGDIPEGYSVSREKKERFSLILESASTNQTSMYLCASSSDRGSGEKLFFGSGTQLSVL.

The genes are TRBV27 and TRBJ1-1; tentative D call: TRBD1 (5 bases). The CDR3 has 16 amino acids. The ends were cut back, 5 bases at V and 5 bases at J, with 21 bases in the middle. The germline V gene has CDR1 MNHEY and CDR2 SMNVEV (reference sequence). CDR3 DNA: TGTGCCAGCAGTCCCTCCCTCTGGAGGGGCATGACTGAAGCTTTCTTT. Its translation is CASSPSLWRGMTEAFF.

The chain couples TRBV5-4 to TRBJ2-7, with TRBD1 matching over 9 bases. In germline, CDR1 is SGHNT, CDR2 YYREEE (reference sequence). Trimming took 3 bases from V and 3 from J; bases not matched to a gene: 7. There are 15 residues in the CDR3. The DNA of the CDR3 is TGTGCCAGCAGCTGGGGACAGGGTGACGTCTACGAGCAGTACTTC. Amino acid sequence: CASSWGQGDVYEQYF.

This chain joins TRBV19 and TRBJ1-2; weak D call: TRBD1 (5 bases). Trimming stripped 5 bases from V and 3 bases from J, with 19 bases between. This CDR3 contains 16 residues. Germline V gene lookup returns CDR1 LNHDA and CDR2 SQIVND (reference sequence). CDR3 sequence (DNA): TGTGCCAGTAGTCCCCGATCGGGGGGAGATCACTATGGCTACACCTTC. Protein product: CASSPRSGGDHYGYTF.

This clone was counted a single time. This chain joins TRBV7-8 and TRBJ1-4; 12 bases map to TRBD1. Germline V gene data show CDR1 as SGHVS and CDR2 as FQNEAQ. V was pared by 1 base and J by 6 bases, with 12 bases of the junction left unmatched. The CDR3 contains 19 residues. DNA for the CDR3: TGTGCCAGCAGCTTAGTCGCCGGGACAGGGGGCGCTGACGATGAAAAACTGTTTTTT. This gives the protein CASSLVAGTGGADDEKLFF.

The chain links TRBV19 to TRBJ2-3; 9 nucleotides match TRBD2. The germline V gene has CDR1 LNHDA and CDR2 SQIVND (reference sequence). J gave up 2 bases and V 10 bases, and 13 bases lay outside the gene matches. This CDR3 region has 16 residues. CDR3 nucleotide sequence: TGTGCCACTTCGCCTTGGGCGGGAGGGAACACAGATACGCAGTATTTT. It translates to CATSPWAGGNTDTQYF.

V usage is TRBV14 and J usage is TRBJ2-3; 8 bases fit TRBD2. Unmatched junction bases numbered 11, after V lost 2 bases and J lost 1 base. Germline-derived CDR1 and CDR2 are SGHDN and FVKESK. The CDR3 covers 18 residues. The CDR3 here is CASSQSGSGNLGTDTQYF. As DNA, the CDR3 is TGTGCCAGCAGCCAAAGCGGGAGTGGTAATTTAGGCACAGATACGCAGTATTTT.

This clone turned up a few times. This chain connects TRBV27 to TRBJ1-1; 8 nucleotides align to TRBD1. CDR3 size: 15 residues. Germline V gene lookup returns CDR1 MNHEY and CDR2 SMNVEV (reference sequence). V was clipped by 3 bases and J by 4 bases; unmatched bases: 7. The CDR3 sequence: CASSFVQGVSTEAFF. CDR3 coding DNA: TGTGCCAGCAGTTTTGTACAGGGGGTAAGCACTGAAGCTTTCTTT.

This chain links TRBV5-6 with TRBJ2-3, with TRBD2 matching 8 bases. V lost 4 bases and J lost 3; bases outside the gene matches: 4. Per the germline V gene, CDR1 is SGHDT and CDR2 is YYEEEE. This CDR3 comprises 14 residues. DNA of the CDR3: TGTGCCAGCAGCGCGGGACTAGGGACAGATACGCAGTATTTT. Protein: CASSAGLGTDTQYF.

This chain uses TRBV2 with TRBJ2-5, with D possibly being TRBD1 (5 bases). Germline CDR1 and CDR2: SNHLY and FYNNEI. The CDR3 is 14 residues long. Trimming pared 4 bases from V and 4 bases from J, leaving 13 bases between. The CDR3 nucleotides read TGTGCCAGCAGTGGTCATCGACAGCTAGAGACCCAGTACTTC. It translates to CASSGHRQLETQYF.

The chain combines TRBV9 with TRBJ1-1; no firm D call. In germline, CDR1 is SGDLS, CDR2 YYNGEE. This CDR3 comprises 14 residues. Trimming removed 0 bases at V and 5 bases at J, with 11 bases between. The CDR3 DNA reads as TGTGCCAGCAGCGTAGAGGGTACGGGGACTGAAGCTTTCTTT. It is translated as CASSVEGTGTEAFF.

V and J are TRBV29-1 and TRBJ1-3; D unresolved. V was trimmed by 3 bases and J by 2 bases, leaving 5 bases between them. The germline V gene encodes CDR1 SQVTM and CDR2 ANQGSEA. CDR3 length: 12 residues. The CDR3: CSVDSPGNTIYF. DNA of the CDR3: TGCAGCGTTGACAGTCCTGGAAACACCATATATTTT.

This chain joins TRBV19 and TRBJ1-5; 10 nucleotides match TRBD1. V was clipped by 10 bases and J by 5 bases; unmatched bases: 8. The germline CDR1 and CDR2 sequences are LNHDA and SQIVND (reference sequence). The CDR3 is made up of 14 amino acids. The CDR3 coding sequence is TGTGCCACCAGAATGACAGGGGGCTATCAGCCCCAGCATTTT. Amino acids: CATRMTGGYQPQHF. The variable domain in full, with the rest retrieved from reference TRBV19 and TRBJ1-5, is DGGITQSPKYLFRKEGQNVTLSCEQNLNHDAMYWYRQDPGQGLRLIYYSQIVNDFQKGDIAEGYSVSREKKESFPLTVTSAQKNPTAFYLCATRMTGGYQPQHFGDGTRLSIL.

The rearrangement joins TRBV19 to TRBJ2-5; 10 bases line up with TRBD2. This CDR3 spans 15 amino acids. Unmatched junction bases numbered 6, after V lost 5 bases and J lost 3 bases. Germline V gene lookup returns CDR1 LNHDA and CDR2 SQIVND (reference sequence). CDR3 in amino acids: CASSLLGLAEETQYF. The CDR3 bases are TGTGCCAGTAGTCTCCTCGGACTAGCGGAAGAGACCCAGTACTTC. Looking up the rest from reference TRBV19 and TRBJ2-5 gives the full variable domain: DGGITQSPKYLFRKEGQNVTLSCEQNLNHDAMYWYRQDPGQGLRLIYYSQIVNDFQKGDIAEGYSVSREKKESFPLTVTSAQKNPTAFYLCASSLLGLAEETQYFGPGTRLLVL.

The V call is TRBV5-1, the J call TRBJ1-5, with 8 positions matching TRBD1. The CDR3 has 14 amino acids. Unmatched junction bases numbered 7, after V lost 4 bases and J lost 7 bases. The germline CDR1 and CDR2 sequences are SGHRS and YFSETQ. CDR3 loop: CASSPGQGQQPQHF. The CDR3 bases are TGCGCCAGCAGCCCCGGACAGGGACAGCAGCCCCAGCATTTT.

V and J are TRBV6-6 and TRBJ1-1; 8 nucleotides match TRBD1. The CDR3 sequence is 14 residues long. CDR1 is MNHNY and CDR2 is SVGAGI in the germline V gene (reference sequence). V lost 5 bases and J lost 5; bases outside the gene matches: 7. CDR3 sequence: CASSLGQGRTEAFF. As DNA, the CDR3 is TGTGCCAGCAGTCTCGGACAGGGCAGGACTGAAGCTTTCTTT.

This clone was recorded only once. J is TRBJ2-3 and V is TRBV30; 12 nucleotides match TRBD2. Trimming removed 0 bases from V and 2 bases from J; junction bases left unmatched: 3. The CDR3 sequence is 16 residues long. Germline-derived CDR1 and CDR2 are GTSNPN and SVGIG (reference sequence). Here the CDR3 reads CAWSVGLAGHTDTQYF. DNA of the CDR3: TGTGCCTGGAGTGTAGGACTAGCGGGACACACAGATACGCAGTATTTT. The variable domain in full, with the rest retrieved from reference TRBV30 and TRBJ2-3, is SQTIHQWPATLVQPVGSPLSLECTVEGTSNPNLYWYRQAAGRGLQLLFYSVGIGQISSEVPQNLSASRPQDRQFILSSKKLLLSDSGFYLCAWSVGLAGHTDTQYFGPGTRLTVL.

Here the CDR3 reads CASSSIMAGQYF. The CDR3 nucleotides are TGTGCCAGCAGCTCCATAATGGCGGGGCAGTATTTT. The gene calls are TRBV7-2 and TRBJ2-3; maybe TRBD2 (5 bases). The CDR3 is 12 residues long. V was clipped by 4 bases and J by 11 bases, with 13 bases between them. The germline CDR1 and CDR2 sequences are SGHTA and FQGNSA.

The V and J genes are TRBV7-6 and TRBJ1-4; no reliable D call. Germline loops: CDR1 SGHVS, CDR2 FNYEAQ. V lost 5 bases and J 0 bases, leaving 16 bases between the germline ends. This CDR3 is built from 17 residues. This chain's CDR3 is CASSPYVRGATNEKLFF. The DNA for the CDR3 is TGTGCCAGCAGCCCATACGTTCGCGGGGCAACTAATGAAAAACTGTTTTTT.